This TCR beta chain was sequenced for a study of control samples from healthy donors and cancer patients. Sequencing used immunoSEQ multiplex PCR; TCRdb keeps in-frame clones, though not all of them. This table has about 180,000 clones, around 91% appearing once. This receptor was obtained from a woman aged 45-59 years in good health. The specimen was blood.

The CDR3 loop is CASSPRRYSRDTQYF. In DNA, the CDR3 is TGTGCCAGCAGCCCCAGAAGGTACAGCCGAGATACGCAGTATTTT. The chain recombines TRBV7-2 with TRBJ2-3; no reliable D call. V shed 5 bases and J shed 5 bases, with 17 bases lying between them. Germline CDR1 SGHTA, CDR2 FQGNSA. This CDR3 comprises 15 residues.